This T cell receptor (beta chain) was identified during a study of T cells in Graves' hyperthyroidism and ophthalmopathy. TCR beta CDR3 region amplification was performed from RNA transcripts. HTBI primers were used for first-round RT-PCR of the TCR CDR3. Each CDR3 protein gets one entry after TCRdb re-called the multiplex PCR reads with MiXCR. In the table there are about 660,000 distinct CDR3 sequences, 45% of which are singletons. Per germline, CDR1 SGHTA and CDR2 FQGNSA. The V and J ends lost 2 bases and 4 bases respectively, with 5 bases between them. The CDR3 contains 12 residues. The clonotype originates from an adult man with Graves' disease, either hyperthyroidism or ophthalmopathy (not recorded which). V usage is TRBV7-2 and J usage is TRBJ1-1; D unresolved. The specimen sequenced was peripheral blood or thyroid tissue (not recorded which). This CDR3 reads CASSLMFTEAFF. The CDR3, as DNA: TGTGCCAGCAGCTTAATGTTCACTGAAGCTTTCTTT.